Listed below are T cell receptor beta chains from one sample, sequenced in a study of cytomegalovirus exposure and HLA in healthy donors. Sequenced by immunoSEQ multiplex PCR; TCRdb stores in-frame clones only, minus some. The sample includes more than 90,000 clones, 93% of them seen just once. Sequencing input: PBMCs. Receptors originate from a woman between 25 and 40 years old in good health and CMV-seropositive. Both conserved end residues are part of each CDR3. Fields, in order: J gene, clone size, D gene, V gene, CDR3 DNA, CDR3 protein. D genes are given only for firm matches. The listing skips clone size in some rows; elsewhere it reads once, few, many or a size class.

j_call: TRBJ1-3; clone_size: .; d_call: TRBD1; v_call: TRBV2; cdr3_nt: TGTGCCAGCAGCACAGGGGGATCTGGAAACACCATATATTTT; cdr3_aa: CASSTGGSGNTIYF
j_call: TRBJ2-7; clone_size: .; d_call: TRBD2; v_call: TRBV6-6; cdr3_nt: TGTGCCAGCAGTCTAGCGGGGAGGGGAGTCGACGAGCAGTACTTC; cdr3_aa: CASSLAGRGVDEQYF
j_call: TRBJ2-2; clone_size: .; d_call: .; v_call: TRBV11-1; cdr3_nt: TGTGCCAGCAGCTTAAGGACTAACACCGGGGAGCTGTTTTTT; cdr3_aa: CASSLRTNTGELFF
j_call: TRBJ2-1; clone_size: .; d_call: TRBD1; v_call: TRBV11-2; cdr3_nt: TGTGCCAGCAGCCTAGTAGTAGTCCGGGACAGGGTAGGCAATGAGCAGTTCTTC; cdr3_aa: CASSLVVVRDRVGNEQFF
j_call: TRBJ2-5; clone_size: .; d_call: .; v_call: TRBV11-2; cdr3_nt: TGTGCCAGCAGCCCGGGGCCTAGGAAGCTGCGGGGCGGGGAGACCCAGTACTTC; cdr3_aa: CASSPGPRKLRGGETQYF
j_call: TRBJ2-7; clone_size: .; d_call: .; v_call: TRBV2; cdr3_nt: TGTGCCAGCAGGGGTCCCGGGACATTTTCGAAGGCCTACGAGCAGTACTTC; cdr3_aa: CASRGPGTFSKAYEQYF
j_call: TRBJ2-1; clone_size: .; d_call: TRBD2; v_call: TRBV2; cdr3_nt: TGTGCCAGCAGTCGGACTAGCGGGCCCTACAATGAGCAGTTCTTC; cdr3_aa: CASSRTSGPYNEQFF
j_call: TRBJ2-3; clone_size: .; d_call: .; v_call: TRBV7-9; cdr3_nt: TGTGCCAGCAGCTTAATGGCAGACACAGATACGCAGTATTTT; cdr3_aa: CASSLMADTDTQYF
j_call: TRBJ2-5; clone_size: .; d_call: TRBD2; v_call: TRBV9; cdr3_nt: TGTGCCAGCAGCGTAGGTAGCGGGGGGGAGACCCAGTACTTC; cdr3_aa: CASSVGSGGETQYF
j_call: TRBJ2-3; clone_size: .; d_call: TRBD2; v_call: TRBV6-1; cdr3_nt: TGTGCCAGCAGCCGGTCTAGCGGCGCTACGCAGTATTTT; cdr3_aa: CASSRSSGATQYF
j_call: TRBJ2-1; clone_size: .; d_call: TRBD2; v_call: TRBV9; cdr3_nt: TGTGCCAGCAGCGTCGCTCAAGGGACTAGCGGATACAATGAGCAGTTCTTC; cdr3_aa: CASSVAQGTSGYNEQFF
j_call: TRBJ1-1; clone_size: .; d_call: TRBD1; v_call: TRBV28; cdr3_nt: TGTGCCAGCAGAGCCGACAGGGTGACTTTCTTT; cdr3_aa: CASRADRVTFF
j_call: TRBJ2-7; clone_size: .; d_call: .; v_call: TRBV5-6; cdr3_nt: TGTGCCAGCAGCTTAGCAACTAGATCATTGTGGGAGCAGTACTTC; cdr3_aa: CASSLATRSLWEQYF
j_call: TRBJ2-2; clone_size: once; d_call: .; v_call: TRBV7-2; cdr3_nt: TGTGCCAGCAGCTTCTTTGCGGACTACACCGGGGAGCTGTTTTTT; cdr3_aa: CASSFFADYTGELFF
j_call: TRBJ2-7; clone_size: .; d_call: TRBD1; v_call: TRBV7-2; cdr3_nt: TGTGCCAGCAGCCCGGGACAGCTCTACGAGCAGTACTTC; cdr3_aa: CASSPGQLYEQYF
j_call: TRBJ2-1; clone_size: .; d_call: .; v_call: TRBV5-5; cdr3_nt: TGTGCCAGCAGCCCCGGGAATCTCGACAATGAGCAGTTCTTC; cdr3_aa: CASSPGNLDNEQFF
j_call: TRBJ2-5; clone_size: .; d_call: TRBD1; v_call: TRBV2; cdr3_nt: TGTGCCAGCAGTGAAGCAAGCAGGGGGCAGAGAGAGACCCAGTACTTC; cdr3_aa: CASSEASRGQRETQYF
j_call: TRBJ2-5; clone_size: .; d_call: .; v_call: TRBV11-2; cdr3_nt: TGTGCCAGCAGCCGGAGGGGTACCATTCAAGAGACCCAGTACTTC; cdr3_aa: CASSRRGTIQETQYF
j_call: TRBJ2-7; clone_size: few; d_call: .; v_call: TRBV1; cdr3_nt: TGCACCAGCAGGCAACAGAGGACAGGGGGGTACGAGCAGTACTTC; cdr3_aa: CTSRQQRTGGYEQYF
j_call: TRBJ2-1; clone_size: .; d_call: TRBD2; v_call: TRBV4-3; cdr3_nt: TGCGCCAGCAGCCATGCGGGAGGCGGTGAGCAGTTCTTC; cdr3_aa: CASSHAGGGEQFF
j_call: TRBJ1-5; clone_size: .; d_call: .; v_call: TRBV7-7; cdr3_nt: TGTGCCAGCAGCTTAACGACAGATCAGCCCCAGCATTTT; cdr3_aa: CASSLTTDQPQHF
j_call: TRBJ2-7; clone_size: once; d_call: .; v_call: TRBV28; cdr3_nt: TGTGCCAGCAGTTTGGAGATCTCGTACGAGCAGTACTTC; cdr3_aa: CASSLEISYEQYF
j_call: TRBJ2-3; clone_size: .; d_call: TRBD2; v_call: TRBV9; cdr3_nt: TGTGCCAGCAGCGTCGGACAAGCGGGAGGCACAGATACGCAGTATTTT; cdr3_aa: CASSVGQAGGTDTQYF
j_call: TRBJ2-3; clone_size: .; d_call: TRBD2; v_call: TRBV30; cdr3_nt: TGTGCCTGGAGTGTTGCGGGAGCAGATACGCAGTATTTT; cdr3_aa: CAWSVAGADTQYF
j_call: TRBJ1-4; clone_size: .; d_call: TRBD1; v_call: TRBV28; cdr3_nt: TGTGCCAGCAGTTCAACAGGGGGTCAATATGAAAAACTGTTTTTT; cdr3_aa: CASSSTGGQYEKLFF
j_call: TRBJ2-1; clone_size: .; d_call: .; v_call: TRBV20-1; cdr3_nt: TGCAGTGCTCCAGACGAGGATGAGCAGTTCTTC; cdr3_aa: CSAPDEDEQFF
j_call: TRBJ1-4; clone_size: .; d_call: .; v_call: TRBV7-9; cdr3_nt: TGTGCCAGCAGCACCGGGACTCCAACAACTAATGAAAAACTGTTTTTT; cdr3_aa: CASSTGTPTTNEKLFF
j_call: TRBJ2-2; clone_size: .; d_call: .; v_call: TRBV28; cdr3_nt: TGTGCCAGCAGTTTGGTGAGCACCGGGGAGCTGTTTTTT; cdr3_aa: CASSLVSTGELFF
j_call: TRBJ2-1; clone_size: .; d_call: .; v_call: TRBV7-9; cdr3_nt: TGTGCCAGCAGCCCACCGTACACGGAGAGTATTCCTTACAATGAGCAGTTCTTC; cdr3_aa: CASSPPYTESIPYNEQFF
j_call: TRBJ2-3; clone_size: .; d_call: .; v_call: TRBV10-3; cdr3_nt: TGTGCCATCAGTGTAATGGGGGCCGGGTCCTCGACAGATACGCAGTATTTT; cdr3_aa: CAISVMGAGSSTDTQYF
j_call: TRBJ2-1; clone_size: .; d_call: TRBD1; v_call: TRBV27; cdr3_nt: TGTGCCAGCAGCGGACTCGGACAGGGGTGGGGCAATGAGCAGTTCTTC; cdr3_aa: CASSGLGQGWGNEQFF
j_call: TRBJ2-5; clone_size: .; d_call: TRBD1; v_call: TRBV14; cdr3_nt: TGTGCCAGCAGCCAAGGAAAGGGACAGGGTACCCAAGAGACCCAGTACTTC; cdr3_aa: CASSQGKGQGTQETQYF
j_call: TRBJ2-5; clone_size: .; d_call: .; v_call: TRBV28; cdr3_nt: TGTGCCAGCAGTTCAGGGGAGACCCAGTACTTC; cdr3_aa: CASSSGETQYF
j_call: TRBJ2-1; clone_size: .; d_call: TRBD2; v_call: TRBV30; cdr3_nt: TGTGCCTGGAGCCGGGGGGCCTACAATGAGCAGTTCTTC; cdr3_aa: CAWSRGAYNEQFF
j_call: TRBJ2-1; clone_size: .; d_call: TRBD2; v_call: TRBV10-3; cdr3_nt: TGTGCCATCAGACTCGGACTAGCGGGAGGGCCGGGGAATGAGCAGTTCTTC; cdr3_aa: CAIRLGLAGGPGNEQFF
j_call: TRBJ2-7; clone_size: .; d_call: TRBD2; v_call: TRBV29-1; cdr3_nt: TGCAGCGTTGAAGATCCTACTAGCGGTTTACACTACGAGCAGTACTTC; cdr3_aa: CSVEDPTSGLHYEQYF
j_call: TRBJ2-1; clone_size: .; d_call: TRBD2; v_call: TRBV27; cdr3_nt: TGTGCCAGCACTTATAGCGGGAGCTCCTACAATGAGCAGTTCTTC; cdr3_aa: CASTYSGSSYNEQFF
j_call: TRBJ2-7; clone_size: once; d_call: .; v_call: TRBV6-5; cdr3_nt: TGTGCCAGCAGTTACCCGGAGAAGGACGAGCAGTACTTC; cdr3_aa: CASSYPEKDEQYF
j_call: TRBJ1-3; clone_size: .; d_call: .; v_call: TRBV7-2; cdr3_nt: TGTGCCAGCAGCCTATACAGGGTCGGCTCTGGAAACACCATATATTTT; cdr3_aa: CASSLYRVGSGNTIYF
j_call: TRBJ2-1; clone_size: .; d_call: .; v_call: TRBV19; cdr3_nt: TGTGCCAGTAGTATTACAGGAGGGGTCAATGAGCAGTTCTTC; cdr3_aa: CASSITGGVNEQFF
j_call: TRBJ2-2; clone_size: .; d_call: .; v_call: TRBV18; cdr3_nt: TGTGCCAGCTCACCAACGGGGAACTGGGGCACCGGGGAGCTGTTTTTT; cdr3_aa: CASSPTGNWGTGELFF
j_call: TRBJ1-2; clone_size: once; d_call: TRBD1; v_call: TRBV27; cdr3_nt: TGTGCCAGCAGTTCACATCAGGGGGCACACTATGGCTACACCTTC; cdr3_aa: CASSSHQGAHYGYTF
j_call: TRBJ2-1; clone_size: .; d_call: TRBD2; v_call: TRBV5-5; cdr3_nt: TGTGCCAGCAGCCGTAGCGGGAGCTCCTACAATGAGCAGTTCTTC; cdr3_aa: CASSRSGSSYNEQFF
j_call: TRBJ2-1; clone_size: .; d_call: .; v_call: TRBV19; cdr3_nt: TGTGCCAGTAGACAGGGGGGGTACAATGAGCAGTTCTTC; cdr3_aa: CASRQGGYNEQFF
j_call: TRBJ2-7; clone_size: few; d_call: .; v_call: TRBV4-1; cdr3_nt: TGCGCCAGCAGCCAAGATCAGACCTACGAGCAGTACTTC; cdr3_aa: CASSQDQTYEQYF
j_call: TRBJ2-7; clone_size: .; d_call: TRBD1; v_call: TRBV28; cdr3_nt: TGTGCCAGCAGTTTAGGGACAGTGACAAACGAGCAGTACTTC; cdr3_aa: CASSLGTVTNEQYF
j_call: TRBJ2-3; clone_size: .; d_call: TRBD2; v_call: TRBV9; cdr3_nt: TGTGCCAGCAGCGTAGTTGGACTAGCGCCTCCCACAGATACGCAGTATTTT; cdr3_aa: CASSVVGLAPPTDTQYF
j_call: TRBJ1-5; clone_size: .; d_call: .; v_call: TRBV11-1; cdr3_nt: TGTGCCAGCAGCTTAAAACGACGCTGGGATAGGGGGCATTTT; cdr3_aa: CASSLKRRWDRGHF
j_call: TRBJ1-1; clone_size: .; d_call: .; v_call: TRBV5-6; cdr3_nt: TGTGCCAGCAGCCTCCTGAGGAGGGGGAACACTGAAGCTTTCTTT; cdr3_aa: CASSLLRRGNTEAFF
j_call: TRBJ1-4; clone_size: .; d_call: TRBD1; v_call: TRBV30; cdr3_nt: TGTGCCTGGACCCGTCCCGGGACAGGGACCGGGTCTGAAAAACTGTTTTTT; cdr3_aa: CAWTRPGTGTGSEKLFF
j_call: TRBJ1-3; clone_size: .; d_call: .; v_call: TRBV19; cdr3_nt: TGTGCCAGTATGCGATTTGGAAACACCATATATTTT; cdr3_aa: CASMRFGNTIYF
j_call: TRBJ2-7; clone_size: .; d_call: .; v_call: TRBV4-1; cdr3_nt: TGCGCCAGCAGCCAAGGGACGGGGGAGCTTTTGTCCTACGAGCAGTACTTC; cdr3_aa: CASSQGTGELLSYEQYF
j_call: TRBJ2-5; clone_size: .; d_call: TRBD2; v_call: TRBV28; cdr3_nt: TGTGCCAGCAGTTCACATCCTCTAGCGGGGAACCAAGAGACCCAGTACTTC; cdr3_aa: CASSSHPLAGNQETQYF
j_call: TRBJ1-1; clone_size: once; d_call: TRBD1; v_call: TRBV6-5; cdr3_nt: TGTGCCAGCAGTTTCGGACAGGGGGTTATGACTGAAGCTTTCTTT; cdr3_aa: CASSFGQGVMTEAFF
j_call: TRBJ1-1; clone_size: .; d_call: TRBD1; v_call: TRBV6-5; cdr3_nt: TGTGCCAGCAGCCGCACGGGACAGGGGAACACTGAAGCTTTCTTT; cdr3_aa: CASSRTGQGNTEAFF
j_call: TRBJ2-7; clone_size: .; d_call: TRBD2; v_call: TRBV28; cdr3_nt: TGTGCCAGCAGTTTATGGGCTAGCGGGAGTTACGAGCAGTACTTC; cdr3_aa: CASSLWASGSYEQYF
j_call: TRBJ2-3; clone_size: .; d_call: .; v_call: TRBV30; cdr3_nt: TGTGCCTGGAGTGTACTCGGGGGCACAGATACGCAGTATTTT; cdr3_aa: CAWSVLGGTDTQYF
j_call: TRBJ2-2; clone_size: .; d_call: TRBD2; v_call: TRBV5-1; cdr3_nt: TGCGCCAGCAGCCAAACAGCGGGGACCCCCACCGGGGAGCTGTTTTTT; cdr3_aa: CASSQTAGTPTGELFF
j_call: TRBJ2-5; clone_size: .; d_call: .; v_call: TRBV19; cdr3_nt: TGTGCCAGTAGTTTAGCGTACCGCGTACAAGAGACCCAGTACTTC; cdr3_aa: CASSLAYRVQETQYF
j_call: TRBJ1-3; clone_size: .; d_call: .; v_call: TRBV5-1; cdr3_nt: TGCGCCAGCAGCTTGGGACTGCCGAGCTCTGGAAACACCATATATTTT; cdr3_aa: CASSLGLPSSGNTIYF